The present T cell receptor (beta chain) was sequenced within a study of blood T cell repertoires in COVID-19. This clone was seen more than once but under ten times. Here immunoSEQ multiplex PCR was the method, and the copy in TCRdb shows in-frame clones only, minus some. The sample contains 250,000 to 300,000 clones, about nine tenths of which appear only once. V was trimmed by 5 bases and J by 5 bases, leaving 15 bases between them. The CDR3 spans 15 residues. Germline loops: CDR1 SEHNR, CDR2 FQNEAQ (reference sequence). The sequenced sample was peripheral blood. V usage is TRBV7-9 and J usage is TRBJ1-4, with D perhaps matching TRBD1 (5 bases). The clonotype was recovered from a woman in her twenties or thirties with COVID-19, enrolled during active disease. CDR3 DNA sequence: TGTGCCAGCAGCGGACCGGGACTGCTCAATGAAAAACTGTTTTTT. Translation gives CASSGPGLLNEKLFF.